This TCR beta chain was found in a study of cytomegalovirus exposure and HLA in healthy donors. Study-level points and caveats: Association of a missense DCLRE1C variant with TCR beta V- and J-gene trimming was reported in a later analysis. Sequencing had likely introduced a cluster of highly shared sequence variants as an artifact.

The V segment lost 1 base and the J segment 2 bases; nucleotides outside the gene matches: 2. Germline assignment: CDR1 SGHRS and CDR2 YFSETQ. The CDR3 length is 14 residues. This clone was recorded only once. Antigen: not known. Primers: 60 Vbeta forward and 13 Jbeta reverse. Assay: immunoSEQ multiplex PCR; the TCRdb copy retains only in-frame clones and omits some. The sample consists of fewer than 200,000 clones, approximately 71% of them appearing once. This clonotype was sampled from a man aged 50 to 60 in good health and CMV-seronegative. Sample: PBMCs. The rearrangement links TRBV5-1 to TRBJ1-1, with 7 bases lining up with TRBD1. CDR3 sequence (DNA): TGCGCCAGCAGCTTGAACAGGGGTAACACTGAAGCTTTCTTT. Protein: CASSLNRGNTEAFF.